This T cell receptor beta chain was recovered during a study of cytomegalovirus exposure and HLA in healthy donors. Broader study findings: Most likely, a cluster of highly shared sequence variants arose as a sequencing artifact. Despite most TCR sequences being rare, some public TCRs occurred in many donors.

A multiplex PCR was run with 60 Vbeta primers and 13 Jbeta primers. Some clones are missing from TCRdb's copy, which holds only in-frame ones; the method was immunoSEQ multiplex PCR. The sample contains some 150,000 clones, about 80% of which appear only once. This clone turned up a few times. The target antigen is unknown. Germline CDR1 is SEHNR and CDR2 is FQNEAQ (reference sequence). The CDR3 consists of 19 residues. J was trimmed by 2 bases and V by 7 bases; bases with no gene match: 16. The sequence was collected from a man younger than 40 in good health and CMV-seropositive. This chain connects TRBV7-9 to TRBJ2-3, with 12 bases that match TRBD2. Sequencing input: PBMCs. The CDR3 sequence: CASTPTLASGRAFTDTQYF. The CDR3 DNA follows: TGTGCCAGCACCCCCACCCTAGCTAGCGGGAGGGCCTTCACAGATACGCAGTATTTT. Supplemented by reference TRBV7-9 and TRBJ2-3, the full variable domain reads DTGVSQNPRHKITKRGQNVTFRCDPISEHNRLYWYRQTLGQGPEFLTYFQNEAQLEKSRLLSDRFSAERPKGSFSTLEIQRTEQGDSAMYLCASTPTLASGRAFTDTQYFGPGTRLTVL.